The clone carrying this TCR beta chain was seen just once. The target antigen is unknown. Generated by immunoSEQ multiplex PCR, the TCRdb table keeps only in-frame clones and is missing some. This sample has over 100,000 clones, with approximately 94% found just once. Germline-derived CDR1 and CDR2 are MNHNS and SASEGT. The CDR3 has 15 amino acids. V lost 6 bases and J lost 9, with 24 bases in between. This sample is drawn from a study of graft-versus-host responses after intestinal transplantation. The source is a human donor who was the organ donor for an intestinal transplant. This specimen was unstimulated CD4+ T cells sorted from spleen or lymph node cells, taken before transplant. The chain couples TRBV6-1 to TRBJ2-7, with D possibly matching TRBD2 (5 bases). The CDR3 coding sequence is TGTGCCAGCAGCCCCAGCGGACTTGAGTACGGAGGGCAGTACTTC. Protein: CASSPSGLEYGGQYF.